This entry lists 25 T cell receptor beta chains sequenced from one sample in a study of blood T cell repertoires in COVID-19 (TCRdb year 2020). Library generation was performed with the immunoSEQ multiplex PCR assay. In its TCRdb copy, this immuneACCESS table keeps in-frame sequences only and misses some clones. Where compared with another copy, unresolved V genes explain less than half of these, and the others have no known cause. Recorded for this sample are around 130,000 clones; approximately 80% of them occurred a single time. The ten biggest clones cover around a fifth of the sample. The sequenced material came from peripheral blood. The receptor set was obtained from a man at least 80 years old with acute or convalescent COVID-19.

V gene TRBV6-2 or TRBV6-3 combines with J gene TRBJ1-2; the D is unclear. V lost 1 base to trimming and J lost 4 bases, with 7 bases between them. The CDR3 contains 13 residues. The germline CDR1 and CDR2 sequences are MNHEY and SVGEGT. For the CDR3, the DNA is TGTGCCAGCAGTTACTACGGGAGCTATGGCTACACCTTC. Translated, it gives CASSYYGSYGYTF.

This clone was seen only once. J is TRBJ1-5 and V is TRBV5-1, with D unresolved. Germline CDR1 and CDR2: SGHRS and YFSETQ. Trimming stripped 1 base from V and 5 bases from J, with 7 bases between. The CDR3 consists of 13 residues. The CDR3 DNA sequence: TGCGCCAGCAGCTTGTTTCCTGATCAGCCCCAGCATTTT. Its translation is CASSLFPDQPQHF.

This clone was counted between two and nine times. CDR3 DNA sequence: TGTGCCAGCTCACCACAGGTGGCGGGTCAAGAGACCCAGTACTTC. This encodes CASSPQVAGQETQYF. This chain links TRBV18 with TRBJ2-5; D might be TRBD2 (5 bases). V lost 1 base, J lost 2 bases, and 11 bases lay in between. This CDR3 spans 15 amino acids. Germline lookup yields CDR1 KGHSH and CDR2 LQKENI.

This clone has a handful of counts. This chain joins TRBV5-1 and TRBJ1-1; D unresolved. From germline, CDR1 is SGHRS and CDR2 YFSETQ. This CDR3 region has 15 residues. Trimming left V 1 base short and J 1 base short, with 11 bases between. CDR3 coding DNA: TGCGCCAGCAGCTTGTCACCGAGAACGAACACTGAAGCTTTCTTT. It translates to CASSLSPRTNTEAFF.

This chain links TRBV4-3 with TRBJ2-5, with TRBD2 matching 8 bases. CDR1 is LGHNA, CDR2 YSLEER, per germline. CDR3 length equals 13 residues. V trimming: 4 bases; J trimming: 4 bases; junction bases outside the gene matches: 2. The CDR3: CASSRLAGETQYF. CDR3 nucleotides: TGCGCCAGCAGCCGCCTAGCGGGAGAGACCCAGTACTTC.

The V call is TRBV3-1 (or the pseudogene TRBV3-2), the J call TRBJ1-6, with 8 bases matching TRBD1. CDR1 is LGHDT and CDR2 is YNNKEL in the germline V gene (reference sequence). This CDR3 is built from 14 residues. The junction had 4 bases not matched to a gene; V was cut back by 5 bases and J by 7 bases. The CDR3 region is CASSSRQGNSPLHF. CDR3 nucleotides: TGTGCCAGCAGCTCCCGACAGGGGAATTCACCCCTCCACTTT.

The chain carries TRBV6-6 and TRBJ2-7, with 7 bases that match TRBD1. J lost 2 bases, V lost 5 bases, and 9 bases had no gene match. The CDR3 contains 15 residues. Looked up from germline, CDR1 is MNHNY and CDR2 is SVGAGI (reference sequence). The CDR3 DNA reads TGTGCCAGCAGTGTCCCCGGGACAGCCGCCTACGAGCAGTACTTC. This gives the protein CASSVPGTAAYEQYF.

The rearrangement uses TRBV11-1 and TRBJ2-3; D perhaps matches TRBD2 (5 bases). V gave up 6 bases and J gave up 2 bases, with 18 bases separating them. Germline CDR1 is SGHAT and CDR2 is FQDESV (reference sequence). This CDR3 is 16 amino acids long. The DNA for the CDR3 is TGTGCCAGCAGACTCTTACGGGGATCTCCCACAGATACGCAGTATTTT. It specifies CASRLLRGSPTDTQYF.

The chain uses TRBV2 and TRBJ1-6; TRBD1 aligns across 8 bases. This CDR3 region has 16 residues. V gave up 4 bases and J gave up 7 bases; unmatched junction bases: 9. The germline V gene encodes CDR1 SNHLY and CDR2 FYNNEI. The CDR3 DNA reads TGTGCCAGCAGTGGTACAGGGGGTCTGCGGAATTCACCCCTCCACTTT. It is translated as CASSGTGGLRNSPLHF.

This chain links TRBV7-9 with TRBJ1-4; D remains ambiguous. The CDR3 consists of 14 residues. Trimming removed 1 base at V and 10 bases at J, with 13 bases between. CDR1 is SEHNR, CDR2 FQNEAQ, per germline (reference sequence). Here the CDR3 DNA reads TGTGCCAGCAGCTTAGACTGGGCAAATTCAAAACTGTTTTTT. Translated: CASSLDWANSKLFF.

This clone was recorded a few times. The chain is built from TRBV10-3 and TRBJ1-6, with TRBD1 identical over 8 bases. The V gene end was trimmed by 4 bases and the J gene end by 6 bases; junction bases not matched to a gene: 8. CDR1 ENHRY and CDR2 SYGVKD come from the germline V gene. This CDR3 has 16 amino acids. The CDR3 protein is CAISAVGTGINSPLHF. The CDR3 DNA reads TGTGCCATCAGTGCTGTGGGGACAGGAATTAATTCACCCCTCCACTTT.

This chain joins TRBV6-5 and TRBJ1-5, with 10 bases fitting TRBD1. The CDR3 is 14 amino acids. CDR1 MNHEY and CDR2 SVGAGI come from the germline V gene. Trimming removed 6 bases from V and 5 bases from J; junction bases left unmatched: 4. CDR3 loop: CASRLGQGDQPQHF. The CDR3 coding sequence is TGTGCCAGCAGGCTTGGACAGGGGGATCAGCCCCAGCATTTT.

As DNA, the CDR3 is TGCAGCGTTGCGGTTAACTATGGCTACACCTTC. Translation gives CSVAVNYGYTF. This chain uses TRBV29-1 with TRBJ1-2; D ambiguous. From germline, CDR1 is SQVTM and CDR2 ANQGSEA. The CDR3 loop spans 11 amino acids. V lost 4 bases to trimming and J lost 1 base, with 4 bases between them.

The CDR3 DNA is TGCAGTGCAAGTCCGGGGGAGACCCAGTACTTC. This translates into CSASPGETQYF. The rearrangement joins TRBV20-1 to TRBJ2-5; a weak D match, TRBD2 (5 bases). Trimming left V 6 bases short and J 5 bases short, with 10 bases between. This CDR3 contains 11 residues. Germline V gene lookup returns CDR1 DFQATT and CDR2 SNEGSKA (reference sequence).

The chain is built from TRBV5-5 and TRBJ1-2, with 8 bases lining up with TRBD1. V gave up 4 bases and J gave up 6 bases; unmatched junction bases: 14. The CDR3 has 16 residues. Per germline, CDR1 SGHKS and CDR2 YYEKEE (reference sequence). The CDR3 sequence: CASSKQTGALSHGYTF. CDR3 DNA sequence: TGTGCCAGCAGCAAACAGACAGGGGCACTTTCCCATGGCTACACCTTC.

The genes are TRBV5-6 and TRBJ1-4, with TRBD1 identical over 7 bases. The CDR3 consists of 15 residues. From germline, CDR1 is SGHDT and CDR2 YYEEEE. V dropped 1 base and J dropped 8; count of bases not matched to a gene: 8. CDR3 amino acids: CASSLFRGLEEKLFF. CDR3 coding DNA: TGTGCCAGCAGCTTGTTTAGGGGGCTCGAGGAAAAACTGTTTTTT. Looking up the rest from reference TRBV5-6 and TRBJ1-4 gives the full variable domain: DAGVTQSPTHLIKTRGQQVTLRCSPKSGHDTVSWYQQALGQGPQFIFQYYEEEERQRGNFPDRFSGHQFPNYSSELNVNALLLGDSALYLCASSLFRGLEEKLFFGSGTQLSVL.

The chain couples TRBV2 to TRBJ1-6; D call uncertain. The V gene's germline CDR1 is SNHLY and CDR2 FYNNEI. Trimming removed 7 bases at V and 10 bases at J, with 14 bases between. The CDR3 totals 13 residues. CDR3 bases: TGTGCCAGCACCTTAGGCCCAGGATCACCCCTCCACTTT. Amino acids: CASTLGPGSPLHF.

This chain joins TRBV6-5 and TRBJ2-2; a weak D match, TRBD2 (6 bases). CDR3 length equals 15 residues. Germline CDR1 and CDR2: MNHEY and SVGAGI. Trimming left V 8 bases short and J 3 bases short, with 16 bases between. DNA for the CDR3: TGTGCCAGCGAACAGCCCGGGGGATACACCGGGGAGCTGTTTTTT. It specifies CASEQPGGYTGELFF.

J is TRBJ2-6 and V is TRBV6-6; the match to TRBD1 covers 7 bases. V was pared by 11 bases and J by 5 bases, with 12 bases of the junction left unmatched. From germline, CDR1 is MNHNY and CDR2 SVGAGI (reference sequence). There are 15 residues in the CDR3. In DNA, the CDR3 is TGTGCCGCCCGGGCAGGGGGATATTGGGCCAACGTCCTGACTTTC. Its translation: CAARAGGYWANVLTF.

This clone has only one observation. V usage is TRBV5-4 and J usage is TRBJ2-3, with 11 nucleotides matching TRBD1. Losses at the gene ends were 7 bases for V and 4 bases for J; bases not matched to a gene: 5. This CDR3 contains 14 residues. Germline V gene data show CDR1 as SGHNT and CDR2 as YYREEE (reference sequence). This CDR3 reads CASAGQGAADTQYF. The CDR3 bases are TGTGCCAGCGCTGGACAGGGGGCTGCAGATACGCAGTATTTT.

The V gene is TRBV28, the J gene TRBJ1-1; no clear D. Germline V gene data show CDR1 as MDHEN and CDR2 as SYDVKM. Trimming stripped 6 bases from V and 0 bases from J, with 8 bases between. The CDR3 loop spans 13 amino acids. The CDR3 spells CASRSPMNTEAFF. In DNA, the CDR3 is TGTGCCAGCAGATCACCTATGAACACTGAAGCTTTCTTT.

This rearrangement joins TRBV24-1 to TRBJ1-1; D is unclear. Germline CDR1 is KGHDR and CDR2 is SFDVKD. V gave up 1 base and J gave up 8 bases, with 10 bases separating them. The CDR3 loop spans 13 amino acids. The CDR3 sequence is CATSDLNGGEAFF. CDR3 coding DNA: TGTGCCACCAGTGATTTAAATGGAGGGGAAGCTTTCTTT.

This chain joins TRBV4-2 and TRBJ1-3; no firm D call. Trimming cost V 0 bases and J 4 bases, with 13 bases left between them. Germline V gene data show CDR1 as LGHNA and CDR2 as YNFKEQ. The CDR3 is 16 amino acids. CDR3 amino acids: CASSQEDGGSGNTIYF. Here the CDR3 DNA reads TGTGCCAGCAGCCAAGAAGACGGTGGGAGCGGAAACACCATATATTTT.

The chain is built from TRBV7-2 and TRBJ2-1, with D perhaps matching TRBD2 (6 bases). The ends were cut back, 5 bases at V and 15 bases at J, with 20 bases in the middle. This CDR3 has 13 residues. In germline, CDR1 is SGHTA, CDR2 FQGNSA. CDR3 bases: TGTGCCAGCAGCATATGGGATGCCAGGGACTTGTTCTTC. Encoded protein: CASSIWDARDLFF.

The chain joins TRBV7-6 to TRBJ2-1, with TRBD2 matching 12 bases. The CDR3 is 16 amino acids. Trimming took 3 bases from V and 5 from J; bases not matched to a gene: 5. CDR1 SGHVS and CDR2 FNYEAQ come from the germline V gene. This CDR3 is CASSFGLAGGHNEQFF. CDR3 nucleotides: TGTGCCAGCAGCTTTGGGCTAGCGGGGGGGCACAATGAGCAGTTCTTC.